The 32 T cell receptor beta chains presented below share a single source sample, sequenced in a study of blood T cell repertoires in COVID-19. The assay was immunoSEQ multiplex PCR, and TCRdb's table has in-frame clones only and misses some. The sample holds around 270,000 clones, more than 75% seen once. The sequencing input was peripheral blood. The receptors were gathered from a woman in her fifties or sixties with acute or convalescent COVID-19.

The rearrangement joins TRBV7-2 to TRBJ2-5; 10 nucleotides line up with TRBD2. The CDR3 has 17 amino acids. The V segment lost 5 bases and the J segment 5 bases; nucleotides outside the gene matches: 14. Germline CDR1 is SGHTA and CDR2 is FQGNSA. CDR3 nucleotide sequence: TGTGCCAGCAGCCGGAGGACTAGCGGCCCCACCTCGGAGACCCAGTACTTC. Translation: CASSRRTSGPTSETQYF.

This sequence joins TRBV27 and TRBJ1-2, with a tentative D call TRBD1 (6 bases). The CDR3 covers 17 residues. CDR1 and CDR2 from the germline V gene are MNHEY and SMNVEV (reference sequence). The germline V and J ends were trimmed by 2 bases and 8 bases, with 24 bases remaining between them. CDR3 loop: CASSLRGTFGGRTGYTF. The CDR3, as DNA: TGTGCCAGCAGTTTACGGGGGACATTCGGGGGGCGCACGGGCTACACCTTC.

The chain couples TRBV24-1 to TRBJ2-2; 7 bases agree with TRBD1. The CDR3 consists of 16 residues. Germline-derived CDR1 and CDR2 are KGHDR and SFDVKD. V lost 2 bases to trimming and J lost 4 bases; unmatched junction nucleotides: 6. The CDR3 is CATSDSQGSITGELFF. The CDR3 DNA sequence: TGTGCCACCAGTGATTCACAGGGGTCCATCACCGGGGAGCTGTTTTTT.

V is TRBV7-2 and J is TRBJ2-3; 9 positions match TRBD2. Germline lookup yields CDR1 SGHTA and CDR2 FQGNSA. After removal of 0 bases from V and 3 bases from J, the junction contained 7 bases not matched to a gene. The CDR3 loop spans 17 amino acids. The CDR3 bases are TGTGCCAGCAGCTTAGCGGTGGTAGCGGGAGCGACAGATACGCAGTATTTT. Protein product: CASSLAVVAGATDTQYF.

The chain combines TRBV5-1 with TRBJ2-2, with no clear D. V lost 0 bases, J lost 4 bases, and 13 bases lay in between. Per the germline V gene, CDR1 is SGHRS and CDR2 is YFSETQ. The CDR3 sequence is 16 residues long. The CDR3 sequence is CASSLDPVPSTGELFF. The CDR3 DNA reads TGCGCCAGCAGCTTGGACCCGGTCCCATCCACCGGGGAGCTGTTTTTT.

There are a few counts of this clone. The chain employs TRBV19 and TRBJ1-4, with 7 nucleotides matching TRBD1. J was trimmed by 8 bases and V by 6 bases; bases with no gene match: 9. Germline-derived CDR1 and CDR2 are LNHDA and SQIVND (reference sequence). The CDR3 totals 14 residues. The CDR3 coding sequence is TGTGCCAGTAGCCAAGGGGGCTCGGGGGAAAAACTGTTTTTT. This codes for CASSQGGSGEKLFF.

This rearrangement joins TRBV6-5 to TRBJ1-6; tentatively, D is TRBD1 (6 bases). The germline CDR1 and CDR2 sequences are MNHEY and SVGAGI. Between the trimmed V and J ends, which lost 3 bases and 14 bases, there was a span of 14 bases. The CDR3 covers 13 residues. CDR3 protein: CASSYLSGDTLHF. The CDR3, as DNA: TGTGCCAGCAGTTATCTCTCAGGGGACACCCTCCACTTT.

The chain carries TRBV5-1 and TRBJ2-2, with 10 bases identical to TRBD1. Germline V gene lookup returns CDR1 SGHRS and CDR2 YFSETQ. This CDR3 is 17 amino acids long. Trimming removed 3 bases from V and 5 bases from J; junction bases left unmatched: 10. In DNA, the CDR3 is TGCGCCAGCAGCTGGGCCCGGGACAGGGGTCCGACCGGGGAGCTGTTTTTT. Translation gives CASSWARDRGPTGELFF.

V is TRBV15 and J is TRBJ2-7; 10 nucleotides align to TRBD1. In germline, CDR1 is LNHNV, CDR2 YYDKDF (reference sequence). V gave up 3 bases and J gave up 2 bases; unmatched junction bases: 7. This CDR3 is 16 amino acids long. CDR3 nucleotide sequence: TGTGCCACCAGCAGTCCCGGGACAGGGGACACCTACGAGCAGTACTTC. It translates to CATSSPGTGDTYEQYF.

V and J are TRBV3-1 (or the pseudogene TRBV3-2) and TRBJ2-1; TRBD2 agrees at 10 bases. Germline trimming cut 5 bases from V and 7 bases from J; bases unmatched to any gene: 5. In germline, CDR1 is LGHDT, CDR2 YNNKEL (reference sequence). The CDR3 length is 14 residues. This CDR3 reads CASSGLAGANEQFF. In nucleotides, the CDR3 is TGTGCCAGCAGCGGTCTAGCGGGAGCGAATGAGCAGTTCTTC.

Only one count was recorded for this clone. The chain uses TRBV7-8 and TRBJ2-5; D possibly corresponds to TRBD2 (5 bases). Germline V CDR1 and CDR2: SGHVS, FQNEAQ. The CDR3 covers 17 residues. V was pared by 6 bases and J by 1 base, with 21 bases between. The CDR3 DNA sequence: TGTGCCAGCAGACTAAAACCCGGGCTCGCGGGCCAAGAGACCCAGTACTTC. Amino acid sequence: CASRLKPGLAGQETQYF.

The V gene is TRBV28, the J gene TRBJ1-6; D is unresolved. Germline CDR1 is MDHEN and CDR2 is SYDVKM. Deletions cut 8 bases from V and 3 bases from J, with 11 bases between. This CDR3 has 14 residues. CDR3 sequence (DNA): TGTGCCAGCCGACGAGGTGGCTATAATTCACCCCTCCACTTT. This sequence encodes CASRRGGYNSPLHF.

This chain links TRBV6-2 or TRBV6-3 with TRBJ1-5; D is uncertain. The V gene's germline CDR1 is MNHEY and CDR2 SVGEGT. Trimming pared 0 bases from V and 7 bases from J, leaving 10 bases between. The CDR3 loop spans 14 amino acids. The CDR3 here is CASSYSTRAQPQHF. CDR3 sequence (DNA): TGTGCCAGCAGTTACTCGACTAGGGCACAGCCCCAGCATTTT.

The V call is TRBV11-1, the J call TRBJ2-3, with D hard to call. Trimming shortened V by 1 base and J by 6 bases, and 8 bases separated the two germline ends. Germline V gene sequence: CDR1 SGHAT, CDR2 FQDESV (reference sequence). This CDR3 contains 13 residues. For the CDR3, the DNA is TGTGCCAGCAGCTTAGGCAGGTGGGATACGCAGTATTTT. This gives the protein CASSLGRWDTQYF.

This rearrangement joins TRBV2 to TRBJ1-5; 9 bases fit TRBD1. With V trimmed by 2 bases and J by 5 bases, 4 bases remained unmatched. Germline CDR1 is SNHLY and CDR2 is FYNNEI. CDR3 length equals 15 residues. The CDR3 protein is CASSERDREYQPQHF. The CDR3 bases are TGTGCCAGCAGTGAACGGGACAGGGAATATCAGCCCCAGCATTTT.

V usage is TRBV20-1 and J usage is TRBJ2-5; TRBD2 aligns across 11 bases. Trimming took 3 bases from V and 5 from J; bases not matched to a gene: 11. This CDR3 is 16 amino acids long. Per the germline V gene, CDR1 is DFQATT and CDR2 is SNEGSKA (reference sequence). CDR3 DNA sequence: TGCAGTGCTAGTGACAATAGCGGGAGGGCCCGGGAGACCCAGTACTTC. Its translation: CSASDNSGRARETQYF.

DNA of the CDR3: TGTGCCAGCAGCTCCGGGACTAGCGGGAGCCCATCCTACGAGCAGTACTTC. Residues: CASSSGTSGSPSYEQYF. The chain links TRBV28 to TRBJ2-7; 14 bases fit TRBD2. Germline lookup yields CDR1 MDHEN and CDR2 SYDVKM. V dropped 6 bases and J dropped 1; count of bases not matched to a gene: 8. The CDR3 runs to 17 residues. Full variable domain (outside the CDR3, taken from reference TRBV28 and TRBJ2-7): DVKVTQSSRYLVKRTGEKVFLECVQDMDHENMFWYRQDPGLGLRLIYFSYDVKMKEKGDIPEGYSVSREKKERFSLILESASTNQTSMYLCASSSGTSGSPSYEQYFGPGTRLTVT.

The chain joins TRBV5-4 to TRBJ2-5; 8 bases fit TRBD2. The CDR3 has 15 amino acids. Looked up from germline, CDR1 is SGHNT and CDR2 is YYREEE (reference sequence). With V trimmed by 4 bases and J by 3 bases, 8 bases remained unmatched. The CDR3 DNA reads TGTGCCAGCAGCCTCCCGACTAGCGTGAAAGAGACCCAGTACTTC. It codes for CASSLPTSVKETQYF. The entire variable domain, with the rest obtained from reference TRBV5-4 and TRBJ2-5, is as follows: ETGVTQSPTHLIKTRGQQVTLRCSSQSGHNTVSWYQQALGQGPQFIFQYYREEENGRGNFPPRFSGLQFPNYSSELNVNALELDDSALYLCASSLPTSVKETQYFGPGTRLLVL.

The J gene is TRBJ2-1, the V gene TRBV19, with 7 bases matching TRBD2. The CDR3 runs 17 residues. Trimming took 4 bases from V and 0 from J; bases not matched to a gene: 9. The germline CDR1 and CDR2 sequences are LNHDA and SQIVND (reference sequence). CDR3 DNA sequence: TGTGCCAGTAGTACCATCCAAGCGGGGAGCTCCTACAATGAGCAGTTCTTC. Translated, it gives CASSTIQAGSSYNEQFF.

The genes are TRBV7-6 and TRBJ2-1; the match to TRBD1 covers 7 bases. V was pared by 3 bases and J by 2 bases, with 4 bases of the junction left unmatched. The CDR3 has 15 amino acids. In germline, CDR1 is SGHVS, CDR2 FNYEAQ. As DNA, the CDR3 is TGTGCCAGCAGCTTGGGGCAGGGGGCCTACAATGAGCAGTTCTTC. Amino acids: CASSLGQGAYNEQFF.

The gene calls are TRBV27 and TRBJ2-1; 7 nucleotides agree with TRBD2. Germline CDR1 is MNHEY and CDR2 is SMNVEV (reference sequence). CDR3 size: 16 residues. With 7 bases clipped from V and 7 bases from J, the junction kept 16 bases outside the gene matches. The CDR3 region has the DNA TGTGCCAGCACCCCGACAGCTACTAGCGTATTGAATGAGCAGTTCTTC. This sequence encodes CASTPTATSVLNEQFF.

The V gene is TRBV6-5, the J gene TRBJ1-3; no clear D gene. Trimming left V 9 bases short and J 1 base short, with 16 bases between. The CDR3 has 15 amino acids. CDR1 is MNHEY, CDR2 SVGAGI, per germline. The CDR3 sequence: CASSPNGGSGNTIYF. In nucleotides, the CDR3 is TGTGCCAGTTCCCCGAACGGAGGTTCTGGAAACACCATATATTTT.

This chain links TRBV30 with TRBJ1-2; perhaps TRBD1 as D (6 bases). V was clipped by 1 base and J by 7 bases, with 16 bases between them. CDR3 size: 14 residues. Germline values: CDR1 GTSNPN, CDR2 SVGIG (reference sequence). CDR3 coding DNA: TGTGCCTGGAGTGATCTACGGGGGGCGGGTGGCTACACCTTC. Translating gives CAWSDLRGAGGYTF.

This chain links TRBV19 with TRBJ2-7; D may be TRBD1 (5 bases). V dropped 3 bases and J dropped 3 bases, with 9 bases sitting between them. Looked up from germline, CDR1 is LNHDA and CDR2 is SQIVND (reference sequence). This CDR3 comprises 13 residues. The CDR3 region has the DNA TGTGCCAGTAGTATTCGACAGAGCTACGAGCAGTACTTC. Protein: CASSIRQSYEQYF. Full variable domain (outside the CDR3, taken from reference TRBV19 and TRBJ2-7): DGGITQSPKYLFRKEGQNVTLSCEQNLNHDAMYWYRQDPGQGLRLIYYSQIVNDFQKGDIAEGYSVSREKKESFPLTVTSAQKNPTAFYLCASSIRQSYEQYFGPGTRLTVT.

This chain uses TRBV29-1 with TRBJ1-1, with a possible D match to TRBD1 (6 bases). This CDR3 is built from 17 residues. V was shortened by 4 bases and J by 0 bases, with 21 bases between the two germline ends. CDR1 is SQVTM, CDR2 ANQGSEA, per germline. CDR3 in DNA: TGCAGCGTTGTGCAGGGGCTGTGGGGAAATATGAACACTGAAGCTTTCTTT. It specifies CSVVQGLWGNMNTEAFF.

CDR3 residues: CASSLNRGRGYTF. For the CDR3, the DNA is TGTGCCAGCAGCTTAAACAGGGGCCGTGGCTACACCTTC. The gene calls are TRBV7-9 and TRBJ1-2, with TRBD1 matching 7 bases. With V trimmed by 2 bases and J by 7 bases, 4 bases remained unmatched. The CDR3 totals 13 residues. The germline CDR1 and CDR2 sequences are SEHNR and FQNEAQ (reference sequence).

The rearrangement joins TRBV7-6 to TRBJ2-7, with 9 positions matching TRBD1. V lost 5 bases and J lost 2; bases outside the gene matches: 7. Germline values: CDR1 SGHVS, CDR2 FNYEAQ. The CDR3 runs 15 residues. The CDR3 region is CASSLGTGKTYEQYF. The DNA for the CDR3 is TGTGCCAGCAGCCTAGGGACAGGGAAGACCTACGAGCAGTACTTC.

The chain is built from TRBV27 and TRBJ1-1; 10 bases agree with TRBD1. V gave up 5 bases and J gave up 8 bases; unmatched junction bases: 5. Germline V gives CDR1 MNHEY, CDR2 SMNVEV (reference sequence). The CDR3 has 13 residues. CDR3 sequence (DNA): TGTGCCAGCAGTATCGACAGGGGGCGGGAAGCTTTCTTT. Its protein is CASSIDRGREAFF.

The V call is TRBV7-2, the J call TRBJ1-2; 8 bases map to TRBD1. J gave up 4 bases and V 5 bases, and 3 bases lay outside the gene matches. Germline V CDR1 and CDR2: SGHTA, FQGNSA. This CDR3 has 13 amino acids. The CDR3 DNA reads TGTGCCAGCAGCCAGGGGGCCTTCTATGGCTACACCTTC. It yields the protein CASSQGAFYGYTF.

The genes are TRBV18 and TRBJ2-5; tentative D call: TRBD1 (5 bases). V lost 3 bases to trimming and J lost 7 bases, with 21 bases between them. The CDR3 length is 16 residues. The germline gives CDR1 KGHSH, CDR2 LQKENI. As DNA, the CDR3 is TGTGCCAGCTCACCCCCTCGCATGGCAGGGTTGGGGACCCAGTACTTC. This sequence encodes CASSPPRMAGLGTQYF.

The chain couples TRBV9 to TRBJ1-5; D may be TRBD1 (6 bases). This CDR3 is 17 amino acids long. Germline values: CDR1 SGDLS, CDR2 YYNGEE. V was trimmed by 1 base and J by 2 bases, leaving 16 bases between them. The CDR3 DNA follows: TGTGCCAGCAGCGTAAGGTTCATGGCAGGGGGCAATCAGCCCCAGCATTTT. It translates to CASSVRFMAGGNQPQHF.

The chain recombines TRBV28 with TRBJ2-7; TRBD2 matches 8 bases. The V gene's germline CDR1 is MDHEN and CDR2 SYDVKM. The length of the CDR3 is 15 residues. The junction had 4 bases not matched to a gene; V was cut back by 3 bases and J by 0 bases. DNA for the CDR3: TGTGCCAGCAGTTTTTTCGGGAGGGCCTCCTACGAGCAGTACTTC. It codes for CASSFFGRASYEQYF.